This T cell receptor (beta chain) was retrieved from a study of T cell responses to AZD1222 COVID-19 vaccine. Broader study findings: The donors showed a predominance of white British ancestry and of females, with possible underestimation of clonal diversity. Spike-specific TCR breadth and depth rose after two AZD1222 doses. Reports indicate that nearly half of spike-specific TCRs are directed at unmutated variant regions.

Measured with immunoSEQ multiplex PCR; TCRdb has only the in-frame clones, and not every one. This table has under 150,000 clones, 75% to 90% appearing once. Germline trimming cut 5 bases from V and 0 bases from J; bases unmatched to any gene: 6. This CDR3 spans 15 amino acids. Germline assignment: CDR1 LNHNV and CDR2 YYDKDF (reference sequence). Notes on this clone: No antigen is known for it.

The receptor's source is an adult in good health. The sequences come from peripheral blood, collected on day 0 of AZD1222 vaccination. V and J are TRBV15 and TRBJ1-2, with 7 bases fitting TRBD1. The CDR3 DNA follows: TGTGCCACCAGCCTTTGGACAGGAGCTAACTATGGCTACACCTTC. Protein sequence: CATSLWTGANYGYTF.